This T cell receptor beta chain was sequenced for a study of blood T cell repertoires in COVID-19. Repertoires were generated with immunoSEQ multiplex PCR, while TCRdb's copy carries only in-frame clones and drops some. This table holds over 250,000 clones, approximately 86% found once. Germline lookup yields CDR1 MNHEY and CDR2 SMNVEV (reference sequence). This CDR3 spans 15 amino acids. Trimming pared 5 bases from V and 2 bases from J, leaving 16 bases between. The study recruited people aged roughly 18 to 89 years across 24 US areas. V gene TRBV27 combines with J gene TRBJ2-7, with D possibly matching TRBD2 (7 bases). The TCR sequence derives from a woman in her late teens or twenties who had recovered from COVID-19. Sequencing was done on a sample of PBMCs or T cells enriched from blood (not recorded which). CDR3 sequence reads: CASSLYGGATYEQYF. The CDR3 DNA reads TGTGCCAGCAGTCTCTATGGGGGGGCGACCTACGAGCAGTACTTC.